These 22 T cell receptor beta chains share one sample of origin, sequenced in a study of cytomegalovirus exposure and HLA in healthy donors. The study ran its PCR with 60 Vbeta and 13 Jbeta primers. Using immunoSEQ multiplex PCR, the repertoire was profiled, and TCRdb retains in-frame clones only, with some absent. The repertoire has roughly 80,000 clones, approximately 81% of them found once; the top ten carry over 5%. Sequenced: PBMCs. The receptors originated from a woman in her fifties or sixties in good health and CMV-seropositive.

J is TRBJ2-3 and V is TRBV7-8; 14 bases agree with TRBD2. In germline, CDR1 is SGHVS, CDR2 FQNEAQ. V lost 5 bases, J lost 3 bases, and 4 bases stayed unmatched. The CDR3 spans 16 residues. The DNA of the CDR3 is TGTGCCAGCAGCCCCCGGACTAGCGGGAGGACAGATACGCAGTATTTT. Amino acid sequence: CASSPRTSGRTDTQYF.

V and J are TRBV6-1 and TRBJ1-2; 7 bases are shared with TRBD1. V was pared by 4 bases and J by 3 bases, with 2 bases of the junction left unmatched. CDR3 length: 13 residues. Germline values: CDR1 MNHNS, CDR2 SASEGT. The CDR3 sequence is CASSAGTDYGYTF. CDR3 sequence (DNA): TGTGCCAGCAGTGCCGGGACAGACTATGGCTACACCTTC.

The CDR3 DNA reads as TGTGCCAGCAGTGCTATCGGGACCGGGGAGCTGTTTTTT. It translates to CASSAIGTGELFF. The chain joins TRBV2 to TRBJ2-2; D gene uncertain. Deletions cut 4 bases from V and 5 bases from J, with 8 bases between. The CDR3 length is 13 residues. CDR1 is SNHLY and CDR2 is FYNNEI in the germline V gene.

This chain links TRBV4-2 with TRBJ1-4, with 7 nucleotides matching TRBD1. V lost 3 bases and J lost 5; bases outside the gene matches: 3. CDR1 and CDR2 from the germline V gene are LGHNA and YNFKEQ. The CDR3 runs to 14 residues. The CDR3 region is CASSQATGNEKLFF. The CDR3 nucleotides are TGTGCCAGCAGCCAGGCGACAGGGAATGAAAAACTGTTTTTT.

The chain is built from TRBV5-4 and TRBJ2-3, with 11 bases that match TRBD2. Germline V gives CDR1 SGHNT, CDR2 YYREEE (reference sequence). This CDR3 is built from 15 residues. Trimming took 4 bases from V and 7 from J; bases not matched to a gene: 8. The CDR3 coding sequence is TGTGCCAGCAGCCCCCGGCTAGCGGGAGGACATACGCAGTATTTT. It codes for CASSPRLAGGHTQYF. Based on the CDR3 plus reference TRBV5-4 and TRBJ2-3, the full variable domain is ETGVTQSPTHLIKTRGQQVTLRCSSQSGHNTVSWYQQALGQGPQFIFQYYREEENGRGNFPPRFSGLQFPNYSSELNVNALELDDSALYLCASSPRLAGGHTQYFGPGTRLTVL.

This clone was observed a single time. The rearrangement links TRBV6-5 to TRBJ1-1, with TRBD1 matching over 8 bases. Germline CDR1 is MNHEY and CDR2 is SVGAGI. The CDR3 sequence is 15 residues long. The V segment lost 5 bases and the J segment 4 bases; nucleotides outside the gene matches: 9. CDR3 DNA: TGTGCCAGCAGTCGGAACTCAGGGGGCATCACTGAAGCTTTCTTT. It encodes CASSRNSGGITEAFF.

The V and J genes are TRBV19 and TRBJ1-1; D is uncertain. The CDR3 has 14 residues. V shed 6 bases and J shed 1 base, with 12 bases lying between them. Germline V gene lookup returns CDR1 LNHDA and CDR2 SQIVND (reference sequence). In DNA, the CDR3 is TGTGCCAGTAGCTACACAGATGCGAACACTGAAGCTTTCTTT. It encodes CASSYTDANTEAFF.

The rearrangement links TRBV29-1 to TRBJ2-1; 9 bases line up with TRBD1. V was clipped by 7 bases and J by 1 base; unmatched bases: 5. The CDR3 is made up of 14 amino acids. Germline V gene data show CDR1 as SQVTM and CDR2 as ANQGSEA. The CDR3, as DNA: TGCAGCGCCGAAGGGACAGGGTCCTACAATGAGCAGTTCTTC. Protein product: CSAEGTGSYNEQFF.

The rearrangement uses TRBV13 and TRBJ1-6; TRBD1 aligns across 7 bases. With 5 bases clipped from V and 5 bases from J, the junction kept 3 bases outside the gene matches. Germline CDR1 PRHDT, CDR2 FYEKMQ (reference sequence). The CDR3 extends over 14 amino acids. The CDR3 nucleotides read TGTGCCAGCAGCACAACAGGGGATAATTCACCCCTCCACTTT. This sequence encodes CASSTTGDNSPLHF.

V and J are TRBV18 and TRBJ1-2; 10 bases are a match to TRBD1. The germline V gene has CDR1 KGHSH and CDR2 LQKENI. With V trimmed by 3 bases and J by 6 bases, 4 bases remained unmatched. The CDR3 runs to 14 residues. CDR3 nucleotides: TGTGCCAGCTCACCGGACGGGACAGGGGATGGCTACACCTTC. Translating gives CASSPDGTGDGYTF.

J is TRBJ1-2 and V is TRBV19; 9 nucleotides align to TRBD1. After removal of 4 bases from V and 2 bases from J, the junction contained 5 bases not matched to a gene. The germline V gene encodes CDR1 LNHDA and CDR2 SQIVND (reference sequence). The CDR3 runs to 15 residues. The CDR3 reads CASSTRDRENYGYTF. CDR3 sequence (DNA): TGTGCCAGTAGTACAAGGGACAGGGAGAACTATGGCTACACCTTC. The complete variable domain, with remaining parts taken from reference TRBV19 and TRBJ1-2, reads DGGITQSPKYLFRKEGQNVTLSCEQNLNHDAMYWYRQDPGQGLRLIYYSQIVNDFQKGDIAEGYSVSREKKESFPLTVTSAQKNPTAFYLCASSTRDRENYGYTFGSGTRLTVV.

The chain links TRBV2 to TRBJ2-7; D is perhaps TRBD1 (6 bases). The CDR3 extends over 12 amino acids. Germline V lookup: CDR1 SNHLY, CDR2 FYNNEI. Trimming removed 6 bases from V and 6 bases from J, with 12 bases in between. CDR3 sequence: CASRPDSPEQYF. In DNA form, the CDR3 reads TGTGCCAGCAGACCGGACAGCCCCGAGCAGTACTTC. Full variable domain (remainder filled in from reference TRBV2 and TRBJ2-7): EPEVTQTPSHQVTQMGQEVILRCVPISNHLYFYWYRQILGQKVEFLVSFYNNEISEKSEIFDDQFSVERPDGSNFTLKIRSTKLEDSAMYFCASRPDSPEQYFGPGTRLTVT.

CDR3 region: CATSWTSGVTGELFF. The CDR3, as DNA: TGTGCCACCAGTTGGACTAGCGGGGTCACCGGGGAGCTGTTTTTT. The chain has TRBV15 and TRBJ2-2; 12 bases align to TRBD2. Germline trimming cut 6 bases from V and 4 bases from J; bases unmatched to any gene: 3. The CDR3 length is 15 residues. Germline-derived CDR1 and CDR2 are LNHNV and YYDKDF (reference sequence).

V gene TRBV27 combines with J gene TRBJ2-2; D is perhaps TRBD2 (5 bases). Trimming took off 4 bases at V and 7 bases at J, with 16 bases between the two ends. The CDR3 contains 15 residues. Germline-derived CDR1 and CDR2 are MNHEY and SMNVEV (reference sequence). The CDR3 is CASSSFLLEVGELFF. For the CDR3, the DNA is TGTGCCAGCAGTTCCTTTTTACTAGAAGTCGGGGAGCTGTTTTTT.

The rearrangement joins TRBV6-4 to TRBJ2-2; perhaps TRBD1 as D (5 bases). Germline values: CDR1 MRHNA, CDR2 SNTAGT. This CDR3 comprises 14 residues. Between the trimmed V and J ends, which lost 5 bases and 4 bases, there was a span of 11 bases. DNA for the CDR3: TGTGCCAGCAGTAGCACAGGAACCACCGGGGAGCTGTTTTTT. The encoded protein is CASSSTGTTGELFF.

The chain carries TRBV5-6 and TRBJ2-5, with 7 bases fitting TRBD2. V shed 3 bases and J 4 bases; nucleotides not matched to a gene: 6. The CDR3 length is 14 residues. CDR1 is SGHDT, CDR2 YYEEEE, per germline. The CDR3 is CASSSPREVETQYF. The CDR3 DNA is TGTGCCAGCAGCTCTCCCCGGGAGGTAGAGACCCAGTACTTC.

This sequence joins TRBV5-6 and TRBJ2-7; 9 bases are a match to TRBD1. CDR3 length equals 14 residues. J gave up 1 base and V 3 bases, and 2 bases lay outside the gene matches. The germline gives CDR1 SGHDT, CDR2 YYEEEE. In DNA, the CDR3 is TGTGCCAGCAGCTCCGGGACAGGGTCCTACGAGCAGTACTTC. This sequence encodes CASSSGTGSYEQYF.

The V and J genes are TRBV11-3 and TRBJ2-7; possible D gene TRBD1, 6 bases. The CDR3 length is 14 residues. CDR1 and CDR2 (germline): SGHNT, YENEEA. V lost 1 base to trimming and J lost 5 bases, with 12 bases between them. The CDR3 DNA is TGTGCCAGCAGCTTAGGGCAGGGGCTGGACGAGCAGTACTTC. Translated: CASSLGQGLDEQYF.

The chain employs TRBV25-1 and TRBJ2-2; D not certain. V was clipped by 2 bases and J by 2 bases, with 9 bases between them. Germline CDR1 and CDR2: MGHDK and SYGVNS. The CDR3 length is 15 residues. CDR3 region: CASSERWSNTGELFF. As DNA, the CDR3 is TGTGCCAGCAGTGAACGGTGGAGTAACACCGGGGAGCTGTTTTTT.

This clone was seen only once. The rearrangement links TRBV5-4 to TRBJ2-1; 7 bases fit TRBD1. CDR3 size: 14 residues. The trim removed 3 bases at V and 5 bases at J, leaving 5 bases unmatched. Looked up from germline, CDR1 is SGHNT and CDR2 is YYREEE (reference sequence). CDR3 loop: CASSSGQLNNEQFF. CDR3 DNA: TGTGCCAGCAGCTCGGGACAGCTAAACAATGAGCAGTTCTTC.

The chain recombines TRBV5-5 with TRBJ2-3; tentative D call: TRBD2 (6 bases). Deletions cut 2 bases from V and 4 bases from J, with 23 bases between. This CDR3 is 18 amino acids long. Germline-derived CDR1 and CDR2 are SGHKS and YYEKEE (reference sequence). CDR3 in amino acids: CASSFSIPGSVHPDTQYF. The DNA for the CDR3 is TGTGCCAGCAGCTTCTCGATACCCGGGAGCGTCCACCCAGATACGCAGTATTTT.

The V gene is TRBV2, the J gene TRBJ2-1; 8 bases agree with TRBD2. The germline CDR1 and CDR2 sequences are SNHLY and FYNNEI. The CDR3 extends over 16 amino acids. Trimming cost V 2 bases and J 3 bases; bases outside gene matches: 6. CDR3 sequence reads: CASSEKLAVNYNEQFF. The CDR3 coding sequence is TGTGCCAGCAGTGAAAAACTAGCGGTGAACTACAATGAGCAGTTCTTC.